The 5 T cell receptor beta chains below were found in one sample sequenced in a study of STAT3 mutations in large granular lymphocyte leukemia (dated 2019 in TCRdb). The library was obtained by the immunoSEQ multiplex PCR assay. Entries here come from immuneACCESS through TCRdb and include only in-frame sequences with V and J called. Some clones fail to appear in such tables; in the studies checked, an unresolved V gene covers under half of the shortfall, and the cause of the remainder is unknown. For this sample there are about 5,500 clones; around 94% appear just once. The ten largest clones capture roughly a third of the sample. Here is what the overall study found, with its caveats: At least one immunodominant TCRbeta clonotype was identified in every T-LGLL patient, and multiple immunodominant subclonotypes were identified in about half of the T-LGLL patients.

No antigen has been assigned to these receptors. The sample consisted of peripheral blood mononuclear cells. The receptor set was obtained from a man aged 55 to 70 with T-cell large granular lymphocyte leukemia. Some clones in this sample may be carry-over from other donors' samples. The age is the age at diagnosis.

The J gene is TRBJ2-1, the V gene TRBV19, with unresolved D. The germline V gene has CDR1 LNHDA and CDR2 SQIVND (reference sequence). Trimming took off 5 bases at V and 0 bases at J, with 8 bases between the two ends. The CDR3 sequence is 14 residues long. The CDR3 DNA follows: TGTGCCAGTAGTCGGGCTAGCTCCTACAATGAGCAGTTCTTC. It specifies CASSRASSYNEQFF.

J is TRBJ2-1 and V is TRBV4-1; 8 bases match TRBD2. CDR1 is MGHRA and CDR2 is YSYEKL in the germline V gene. This CDR3 is built from 15 residues. The V and J ends lost 1 base and 10 bases, in that order; junction bases with no gene match: 9. This CDR3 is CASSQALSGGLEQFF. As DNA, the CDR3 is TGCGCCAGCAGCCAAGCGTTATCGGGAGGGTTAGAGCAGTTCTTC.

CDR3 region: CASSPRTEAGTLFF. As DNA, the CDR3 is TGTGCCAGCTCACCACGGACAGAAGCGGGGACGCTGTTTTTT. The rearrangement uses TRBV18 and TRBJ2-2, with a weak D call TRBD2 (7 bases). The CDR3 is 14 amino acids. Trimming cost V 1 base and J 13 bases, with 16 bases left between them. CDR1 and CDR2 from the germline V gene are KGHSH and LQKENI.

This clone was recorded once. This chain uses TRBV30 with TRBJ1-4, with D tentatively TRBD1 (5 bases). The CDR3 length is 12 residues. Germline V gene sequence: CDR1 GTSNPN, CDR2 SVGIG (reference sequence). Trimming removed 3 bases from V and 7 bases from J, with 9 bases in between. CDR3 DNA: TGTGCCTGGAGGGGGCTGAGTGAAAAACTGTTTTTT. It codes for CAWRGLSEKLFF.

This rearrangement joins TRBV6-5 to TRBJ2-3; 7 nucleotides line up with TRBD1. The germline V gene encodes CDR1 MNHEY and CDR2 SVGAGI. V trimming: 6 bases; J trimming: 4 bases; junction bases outside the gene matches: 7. The CDR3 sequence is 14 residues long. CDR3 protein: CASRLLGQSDTQYF. The CDR3 DNA follows: TGTGCCAGCAGACTCCTGGGACAGTCAGATACGCAGTATTTT.